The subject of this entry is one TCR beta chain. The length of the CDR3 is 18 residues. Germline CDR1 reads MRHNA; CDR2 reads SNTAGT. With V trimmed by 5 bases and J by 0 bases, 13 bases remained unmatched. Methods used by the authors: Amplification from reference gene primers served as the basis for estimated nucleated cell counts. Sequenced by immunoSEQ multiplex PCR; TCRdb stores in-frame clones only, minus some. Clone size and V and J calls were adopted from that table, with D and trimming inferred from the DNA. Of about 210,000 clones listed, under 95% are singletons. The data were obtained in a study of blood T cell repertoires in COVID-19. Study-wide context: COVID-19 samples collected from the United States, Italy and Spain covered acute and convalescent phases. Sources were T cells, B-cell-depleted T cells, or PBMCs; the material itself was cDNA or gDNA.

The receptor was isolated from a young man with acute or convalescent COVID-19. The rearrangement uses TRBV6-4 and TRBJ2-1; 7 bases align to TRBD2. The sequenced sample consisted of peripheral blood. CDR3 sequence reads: CASSKRGERSSSYNEQFF. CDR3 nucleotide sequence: TGTGCCAGCAGTAAGCGGGGAGAACGGTCAAGCTCCTACAATGAGCAGTTCTTC.